The present entry profiles one TCR beta chain with its context. As yet, its antigen is unknown. This sample is drawn from a study of T cell responses to AZD1222 COVID-19 vaccine. Points from the study as a whole: At baseline, just a handful of AZD1222 recipients tested seropositive. Spike-specific TCR breadth and depth both grew after two AZD1222 doses. There were vaccine-associated CD4 TCRs across spike, dominant at 160-218 and 743-854.

TCRdb keeps only in-frame clones here, not all; method: immunoSEQ multiplex PCR. The sample holds about 150,000 clones; 91% are singletons and the top ten take about 1.5%. Material: peripheral blood, obtained on day 0 of AZD1222 vaccination. The source of this sequence is an adult in good health.

In nucleotides, the CDR3 is TGTGCCAGCAGCCCGTGGCCTTTCCCCGGGGAGCTGTTTTTT. Amino acids: CASSPWPFPGELFF. V and J are TRBV7-8 and TRBJ2-2; D not certain. The germline V gene encodes CDR1 SGHVS and CDR2 FQNEAQ. The V and J ends lost 5 bases and 6 bases respectively, with 13 bases between them. The CDR3 is 14 residues long.